Given below is one T cell receptor beta chain in context. In its sample, this clonotype was seen a few times. Its antigen has not been determined. No per-base quality is available; no much larger clone lies one base away. The library was built by means of PCR. These reads were obtained on an Illumina HiSeq 2500. Unique molecular identifiers were incorporated into TCR beta cDNA libraries to reduce PCR and sequencing biases. Per 1 to 10 million input T cells, roughly 0.5 million cDNA molecules were obtained, such that each molecule approximated one T cell. Patient libraries were prepared and sequenced with the same protocol used for the earlier healthy control dataset. Samples belonging to the same batch were prepared together, multiplexed and sequenced on a shared HiSeq lane. Per the source publication's procedure: Raw barcoded reads were processed with MIGEC, and single-read molecular identifier groups were discarded before consensus assembly and CDR3 extraction. Clonotype tables were post-analysed with VDJtools, and diversity was normalized by down-sampling all datasets to the smallest sample size. In repertoire overlap clustering, CDR3 amino acid sequences, but not nucleotide sequences, were matched to correct batch-related cross-sample contamination. TCRdb reprocessing: public reads trimmed at Q25 with fastp, clones called with MiXCR, in-frame beta chains kept. When rows share a CDR3 protein, they turn into one entry using the most common DNA and genes. These V and J calls derive from TCRdb rather than the authors' analysis. This sample comprises some 800,000 distinct CDR3 sequences, under 60% of them detected only once. Just under 5% of the sample rests with the top ten.

This sample was included in a study of post-analysis software for immune sequencing data (dated by TCRdb to 2015 to 2017). Concerning the study at large: Relapsing-remitting, secondary progressive and progressive-relapsing multiple sclerosis were recorded as disease courses, and subtype annotation was lacking for some patients. A subset of samples was prepared in parallel using single-end sample barcoding, then pooled and co-amplified after Illumina adapter ligation. The patient repertoires were set against under 12 previously published healthy control repertoires from donors whose ages ranged from roughly 6 to 25 years.

The investigation overall reported the following: Direct clustering with F measure showed strong co-clustering of samples prepared in the same batch, prompting a batch-effect correction. Multiple sclerosis patients had significantly lower normalized Chao1 diversity than controls, a result that suggests substantial peripheral T-cell clonal expansion. The multiple sclerosis patient group was slightly younger than the control group. Significantly higher frequencies in patients than in controls were found for roughly 5 TRBV segments, including TRBV5-6, TRBV5-1 and TRBV20-1.

The CDR3 spans 18 residues, from the cysteine through the phenylalanine. The only DNA kept is the CDR3, 54 bases in frame from the first base. V sheds 5 bases and J sheds 5 bases, leaving 28 bases between their ends. TCR beta repertoires were profiled from peripheral blood of roughly 13 young patients with multiple sclerosis to demonstrate the VDJtools post-analysis software. The multiple sclerosis patients were children and adolescents between roughly 6 and 17 years of age. What was sequenced was blood. The sequence joins TRBV12-3 or TRBV12-4 to TRBJ2-7; the D call is tentative, TRBD1 or TRBD2, as each matches 6 bases. This clonotype was sampled from a girl aged 10 to 17 with multiple sclerosis. The nucleotides read TGTGCCAGCAGTGAAGACCCTAGGGGGGCTAGCAGGTCCCACGAGCAGTACTTC. Its protein is CASSEDPRGASRSHEQYF.